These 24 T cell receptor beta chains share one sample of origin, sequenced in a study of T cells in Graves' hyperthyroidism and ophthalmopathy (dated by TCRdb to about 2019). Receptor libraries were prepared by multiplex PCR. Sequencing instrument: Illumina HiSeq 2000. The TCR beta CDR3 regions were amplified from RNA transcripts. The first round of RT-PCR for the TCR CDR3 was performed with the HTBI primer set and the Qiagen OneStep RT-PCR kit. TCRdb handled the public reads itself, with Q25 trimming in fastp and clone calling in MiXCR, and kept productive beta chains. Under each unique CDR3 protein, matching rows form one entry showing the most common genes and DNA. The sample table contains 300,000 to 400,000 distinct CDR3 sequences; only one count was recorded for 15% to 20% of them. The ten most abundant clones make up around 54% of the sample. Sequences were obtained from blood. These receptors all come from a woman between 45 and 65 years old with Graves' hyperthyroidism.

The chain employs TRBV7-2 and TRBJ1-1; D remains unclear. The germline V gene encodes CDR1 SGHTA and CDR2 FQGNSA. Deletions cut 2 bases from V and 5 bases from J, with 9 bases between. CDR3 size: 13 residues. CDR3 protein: CASSLMASTEAFF. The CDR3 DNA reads TGTGCCAGCAGCTTAATGGCGTCGACTGAAGCTTTCTTT. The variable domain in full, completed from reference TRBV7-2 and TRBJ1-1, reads GAGVSQSPSNKVTEKGKDVELRCDPISGHTALYWYRQSLGQGLEFLIYFQGNSAPDKSGLPSDRFSAERTGGSVSTLTIQRTQQEDSAVYLCASSLMASTEAFFGQGTRLTVV.

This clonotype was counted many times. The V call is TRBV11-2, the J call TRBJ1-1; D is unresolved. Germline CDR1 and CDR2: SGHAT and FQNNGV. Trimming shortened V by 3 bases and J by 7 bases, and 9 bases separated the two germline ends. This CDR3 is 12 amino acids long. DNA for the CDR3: TGTGCCAGCAGCTTGCTCGGTGGTGAAGCTTTCTTT. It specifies CASSLLGGEAFF. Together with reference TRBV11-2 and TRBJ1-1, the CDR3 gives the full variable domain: EAGVAQSPRYKIIEKRQSVAFWCNPISGHATLYWYQQILGQGPKLLIQFQNNGVVDDSQLPKDRFSAERLKGVDSTLKIQPAKLEDSAVYLCASSLLGGEAFFGQGTRLTVV.

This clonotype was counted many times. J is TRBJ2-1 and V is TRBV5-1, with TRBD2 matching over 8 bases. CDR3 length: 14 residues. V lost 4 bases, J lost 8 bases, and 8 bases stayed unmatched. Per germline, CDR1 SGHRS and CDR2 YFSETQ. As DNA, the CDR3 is TGCGCCAGCAGCGGGGGACTAGGAGGCTATGAGCAGTTCTTC. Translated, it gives CASSGGLGGYEQFF.

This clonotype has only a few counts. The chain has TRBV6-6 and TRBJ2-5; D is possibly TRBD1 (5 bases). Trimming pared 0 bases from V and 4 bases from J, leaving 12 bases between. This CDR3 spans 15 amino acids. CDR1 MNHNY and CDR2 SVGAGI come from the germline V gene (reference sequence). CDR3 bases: TGTGCCAGCAGTTACTCCCTCGGTAGGGGAGAGACCCAGTACTTC. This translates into CASSYSLGRGETQYF.

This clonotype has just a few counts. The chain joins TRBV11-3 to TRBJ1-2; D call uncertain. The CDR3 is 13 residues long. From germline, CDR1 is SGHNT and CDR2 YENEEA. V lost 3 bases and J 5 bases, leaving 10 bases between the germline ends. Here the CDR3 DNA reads TGTGCCAGCAGCTTGAGAGAGGTTTATGGCTACACCTTC. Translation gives CASSLREVYGYTF.

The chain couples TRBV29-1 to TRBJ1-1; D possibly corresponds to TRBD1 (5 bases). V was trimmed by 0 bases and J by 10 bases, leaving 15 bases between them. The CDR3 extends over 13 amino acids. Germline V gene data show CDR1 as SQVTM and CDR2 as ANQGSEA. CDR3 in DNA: TGCAGCGTTGAAGAGGGGGAGGGAGTTCGAGCTTTCTTT. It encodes CSVEEGEGVRAFF. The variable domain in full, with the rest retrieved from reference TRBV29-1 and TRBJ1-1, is SAVISQKPSRDICQRGTSLTIQCQVDSQVTMMFWYRQQPGQSLTLIATANQGSEATYESGFVIDKFPISRPNLTFSTLTVSNMSPEDSSIYLCSVEEGEGVRAFFGQGTRLTVV.

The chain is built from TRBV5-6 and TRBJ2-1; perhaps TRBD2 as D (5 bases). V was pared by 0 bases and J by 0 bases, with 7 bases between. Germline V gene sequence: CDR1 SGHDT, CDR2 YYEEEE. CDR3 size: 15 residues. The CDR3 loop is CASSLGEYSYNEQFF. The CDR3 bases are TGTGCCAGCAGCTTGGGGGAGTACTCCTACAATGAGCAGTTCTTC.

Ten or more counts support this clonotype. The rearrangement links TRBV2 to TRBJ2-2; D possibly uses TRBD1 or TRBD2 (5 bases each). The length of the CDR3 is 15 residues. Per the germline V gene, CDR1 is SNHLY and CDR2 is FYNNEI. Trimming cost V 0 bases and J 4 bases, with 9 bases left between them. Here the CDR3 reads CASSEAGRFTGELFF. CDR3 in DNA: TGTGCCAGCAGTGAAGCGGGACGTTTCACCGGGGAGCTGTTTTTT. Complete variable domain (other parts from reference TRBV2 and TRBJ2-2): EPEVTQTPSHQVTQMGQEVILRCVPISNHLYFYWYRQILGQKVEFLVSFYNNEISEKSEIFDDQFSVERPDGSNFTLKIRSTKLEDSAMYFCASSEAGRFTGELFFGEGSRLTVL.

The CDR3 DNA is TGTGCCAGCAGTCAACTAGCGGGAGACGGCTACGAGCAGTACTTC. Encoded protein: CASSQLAGDGYEQYF. V gene TRBV6-1 combines with J gene TRBJ2-7, with TRBD2 matching 11 bases. CDR3 length: 15 residues. The junction had 6 bases not matched to a gene; V was cut back by 5 bases and J by 3 bases. Per the germline V gene, CDR1 is MNHNS and CDR2 is SASEGT.

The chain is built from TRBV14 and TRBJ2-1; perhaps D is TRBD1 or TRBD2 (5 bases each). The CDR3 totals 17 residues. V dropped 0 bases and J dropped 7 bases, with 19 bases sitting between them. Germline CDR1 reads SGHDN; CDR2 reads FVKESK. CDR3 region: CASSQDFRVGERNEQFF. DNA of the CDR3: TGTGCCAGCAGCCAAGATTTTCGGGTGGGGGAACGGAATGAGCAGTTCTTC.

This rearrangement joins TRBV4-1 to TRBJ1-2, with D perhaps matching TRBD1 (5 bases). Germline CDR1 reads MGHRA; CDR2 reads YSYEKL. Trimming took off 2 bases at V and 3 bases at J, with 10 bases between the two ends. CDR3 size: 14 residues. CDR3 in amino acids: CASSQRGRDYGYTF. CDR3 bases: TGCGCCAGCAGCCAACGGGGCAGGGACTATGGCTACACCTTC.

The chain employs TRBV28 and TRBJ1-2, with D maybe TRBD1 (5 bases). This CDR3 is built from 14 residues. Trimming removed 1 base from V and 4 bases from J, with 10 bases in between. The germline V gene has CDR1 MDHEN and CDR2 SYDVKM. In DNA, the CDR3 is TGTGCCAGCAGTTTATCAGGGAGTGGCTATGGCTACACCTTC. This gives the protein CASSLSGSGYGYTF.

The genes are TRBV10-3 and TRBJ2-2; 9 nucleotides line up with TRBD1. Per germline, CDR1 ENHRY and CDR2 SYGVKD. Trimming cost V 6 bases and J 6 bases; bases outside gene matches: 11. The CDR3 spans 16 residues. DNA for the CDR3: TGTGCCATCAGGGATGCCGGGACAGGGTTCGCCGGGGAGCTGTTTTTT. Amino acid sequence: CAIRDAGTGFAGELFF.

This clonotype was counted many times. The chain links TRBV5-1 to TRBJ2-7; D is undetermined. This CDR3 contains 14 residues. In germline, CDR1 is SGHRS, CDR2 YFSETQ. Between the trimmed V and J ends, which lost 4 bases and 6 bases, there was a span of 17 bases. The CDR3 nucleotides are TGCGCCAGCAGCCAAGACACCCGGCAGTCCGAGCAGTACTTC. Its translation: CASSQDTRQSEQYF.

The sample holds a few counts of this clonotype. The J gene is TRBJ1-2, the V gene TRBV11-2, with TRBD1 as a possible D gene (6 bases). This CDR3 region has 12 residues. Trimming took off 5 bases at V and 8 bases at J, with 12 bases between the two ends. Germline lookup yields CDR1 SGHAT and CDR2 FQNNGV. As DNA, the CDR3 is TGTGCCAGCAGCAAGGGTGGGGGCGGCTACACCTTC. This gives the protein CASSKGGGGYTF.

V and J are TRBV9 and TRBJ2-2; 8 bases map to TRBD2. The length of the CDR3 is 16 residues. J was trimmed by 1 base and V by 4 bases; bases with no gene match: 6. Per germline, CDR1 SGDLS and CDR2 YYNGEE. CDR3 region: CASSIGSGMNTGELFF. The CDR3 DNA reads TGTGCCAGCAGCATAGGTAGCGGGATGAACACCGGGGAGCTGTTTTTT. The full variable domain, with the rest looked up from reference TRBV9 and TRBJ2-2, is DSGVTQTPKHLITATGQRVTLRCSPRSGDLSVYWYQQSLDQGLQFLIQYYNGEERAKGNILERFSAQQFPDLHSELNLSSLELGDSALYFCASSIGSGMNTGELFFGEGSRLTVL.

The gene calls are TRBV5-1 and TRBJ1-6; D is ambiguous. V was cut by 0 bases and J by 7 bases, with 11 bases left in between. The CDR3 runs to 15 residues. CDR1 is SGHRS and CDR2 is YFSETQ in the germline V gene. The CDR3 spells CASSLVGAGNSPLHF. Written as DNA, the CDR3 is TGCGCCAGCAGCTTGGTAGGAGCGGGAAATTCACCCCTCCACTTT.

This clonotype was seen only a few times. CDR3 DNA sequence: TGTGCCAAACGAAAGGACTCTGGGGCCAACGTCCTGACTTTC. This gives the protein CAKRKDSGANVLTF. This sequence joins TRBV2 and TRBJ2-6; D unresolved. CDR3 length: 14 residues. Trimming shortened V by 10 bases and J by 0 bases, and 10 bases separated the two germline ends. Germline V gene lookup returns CDR1 SNHLY and CDR2 FYNNEI.

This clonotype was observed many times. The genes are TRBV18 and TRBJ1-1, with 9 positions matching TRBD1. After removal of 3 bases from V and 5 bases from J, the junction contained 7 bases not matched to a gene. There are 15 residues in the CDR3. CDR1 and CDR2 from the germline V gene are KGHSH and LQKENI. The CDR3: CASSPSQGAGTEAFF. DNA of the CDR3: TGTGCCAGCTCACCCTCACAGGGGGCAGGTACTGAAGCTTTCTTT.

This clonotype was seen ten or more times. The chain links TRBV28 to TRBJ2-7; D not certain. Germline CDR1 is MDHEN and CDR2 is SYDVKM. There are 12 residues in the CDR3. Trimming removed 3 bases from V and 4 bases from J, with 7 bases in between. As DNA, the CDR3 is TGTGCCAGCAGTTTTGGTGAATACGAGCAGTACTTC. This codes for CASSFGEYEQYF. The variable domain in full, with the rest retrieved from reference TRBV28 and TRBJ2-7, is DVKVTQSSRYLVKRTGEKVFLECVQDMDHENMFWYRQDPGLGLRLIYFSYDVKMKEKGDIPEGYSVSREKKERFSLILESASTNQTSMYLCASSFGEYEQYFGPGTRLTVT.

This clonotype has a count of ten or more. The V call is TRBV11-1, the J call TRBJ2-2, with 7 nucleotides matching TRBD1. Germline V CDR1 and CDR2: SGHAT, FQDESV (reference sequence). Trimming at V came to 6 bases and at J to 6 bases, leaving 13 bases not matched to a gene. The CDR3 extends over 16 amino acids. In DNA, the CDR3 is TGTGCCAGCAGTCCTCGACAGGGTGCGAATTCCGGGGAGCTGTTTTTT. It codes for CASSPRQGANSGELFF.

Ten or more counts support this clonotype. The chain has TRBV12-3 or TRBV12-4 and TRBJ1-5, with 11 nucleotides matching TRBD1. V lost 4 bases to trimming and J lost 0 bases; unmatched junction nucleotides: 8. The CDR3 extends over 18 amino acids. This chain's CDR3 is CASSSRTGGHPSNQPQHF. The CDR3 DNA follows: TGTGCCAGCAGTTCTCGGACAGGGGGCCACCCTAGCAATCAGCCCCAGCATTTT.

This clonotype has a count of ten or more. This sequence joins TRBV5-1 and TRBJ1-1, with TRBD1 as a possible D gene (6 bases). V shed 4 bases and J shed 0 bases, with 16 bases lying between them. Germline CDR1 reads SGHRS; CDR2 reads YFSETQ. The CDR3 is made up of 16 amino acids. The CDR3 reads CASSPQRGGLNTEAFF. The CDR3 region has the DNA TGCGCCAGCAGCCCCCAAAGGGGGGGGTTGAACACTGAAGCTTTCTTT.

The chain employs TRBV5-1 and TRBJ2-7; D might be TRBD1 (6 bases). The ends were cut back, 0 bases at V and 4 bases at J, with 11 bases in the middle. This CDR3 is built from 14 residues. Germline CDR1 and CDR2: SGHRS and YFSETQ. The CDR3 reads CASSLDRDHYEQYF. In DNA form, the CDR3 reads TGCGCCAGCAGCTTGGACAGGGACCATTACGAGCAGTACTTC. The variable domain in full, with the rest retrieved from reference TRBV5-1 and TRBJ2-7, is KAGVTQTPRYLIKTRGQQVTLSCSPISGHRSVSWYQQTPGQGLQFLFEYFSETQRNKGNFPGRFSGRQFSNSRSEMNVSTLELGDSALYLCASSLDRDHYEQYFGPGTRLTVT.